This T cell receptor beta chain was sequenced for a study of OX40 agonist ivuxolimab in advanced cancers. Looked up from germline, CDR1 is SGHDN and CDR2 is FVKESK. This CDR3 region has 12 residues. TCRdb's table, derived via immunoSEQ multiplex PCR, lists solely in-frame clones and lacks some. This sample has roughly 53,000 clones, with 80% to 90% found just once. Note on this clone: The germline gene is not matched at one end of the junction; a read error may be the cause.

The material was CD4+ or CD8+ T cells sorted from blood, obtained in a trial of the OX40 agonist ivuxolimab. The genes are TRBV14 and TRBJ2-7; perhaps TRBD2 as D (5 bases). The receptor comes from an adult with an advanced solid tumor such as melanoma, head and neck, liver or kidney cancer. CDR3 nucleotides: TGTGCCAGCAGGCAAGTGGGAGACGAGCAGTACTTC. It encodes CASRQVGDEQYF.